Below are 20 T cell receptor beta chains sequenced from a single sample in a study of identical twins. TCRdb reanalysed the 5' RACE reads using MiXCR and keeps one entry per CDR3 protein. Of some 630,000 distinct CDR3 sequences listed, roughly 7.1% are singletons. The sample also formed part of further work on yellow fever vaccine responses in identical twins.

The specimen sequenced was PBMCs. These TCRs come from a woman younger than 35 in good health.

This clonotype has a count of ten or more. The chain employs TRBV29-1 and TRBJ1-1, with TRBD1 matching 9 bases. The CDR3 is made up of 14 amino acids. Losses at the gene ends were 6 bases for V and 6 bases for J; bases not matched to a gene: 11. Germline CDR1 SQVTM, CDR2 ANQGSEA. In nucleotides, the CDR3 is TGCAGCGTCAAGGGACAGGGTACTTTATCTGAAGCTTTCTTT. Its translation: CSVKGQGTLSEAFF. Supplemented by reference TRBV29-1 and TRBJ1-1, the full variable domain reads SAVISQKPSRDICQRGTSLTIQCQVDSQVTMMFWYRQQPGQSLTLIATANQGSEATYESGFVIDKFPISRPNLTFSTLTVSNMSPEDSSIYLCSVKGQGTLSEAFFGQGTRLTVV.

The chain recombines TRBV7-3 with TRBJ2-1, with 16 bases matching TRBD2. The germline CDR1 and CDR2 sequences are SGHTA and FQGTGA. The V segment lost 0 bases and the J segment 10 bases; nucleotides outside the gene matches: 18. This CDR3 has 21 amino acids. CDR3 sequence (DNA): TGTGCCAGCAGCTTAACCTTGTCGGGACTAGCGGGAGGGCGAGGAATTGGGGAGCAGTTCTTC. Translating it yields CASSLTLSGLAGGRGIGEQFF. The full variable domain, its missing parts supplied by reference TRBV7-3 and TRBJ2-1, is GAGVSQTPSNKVTEKGKYVELRCDPISGHTALYWYRQSLGQGPEFLIYFQGTGAADDSGLPNDRFFAVRPEGSVSTLKIQRTERGDSAVYLCASSLTLSGLAGGRGIGEQFFGPGTRLTVL.

This clonotype has at least ten counts. The genes are TRBV3-1 and TRBJ2-1, with TRBD2 identical over 9 bases. There are 15 residues in the CDR3. Germline assignment: CDR1 LGHDT and CDR2 YNNKEL (reference sequence). The trim removed 3 bases at V and 7 bases at J, leaving 7 bases unmatched. This CDR3 is CASSHAAGGINEQFF. DNA for the CDR3: TGTGCCAGCAGCCACGCGGCGGGGGGGATTAATGAGCAGTTCTTC.

This clonotype was seen repeatedly, ten times or more. Germline is not matched at one junction end, which may reflect a read error. V gene TRBV29-1 combines with J gene TRBJ2-1; no clear D. CDR3 length: 12 residues. Germline CDR1 reads SQVTM; CDR2 reads ANQGSEA. Here the CDR3 DNA reads TGCAGCGTTGAAAGGGCGAAGAATGAGCGGTTCTTC. This encodes CSVERAKNERFF.

Many counts were recorded for this clonotype. The CDR3, as DNA: TGCAGCGCTCCCCCGGGGGGCGCGACCTACAATGAGCAGTTCTTC. It encodes CSAPPGGATYNEQFF. The chain is built from TRBV29-1 and TRBJ2-1; a possible D gene is TRBD2 (7 bases). Trimming left V 7 bases short and J 2 bases short, with 18 bases between. The CDR3 extends over 15 amino acids. The germline V gene has CDR1 SQVTM and CDR2 ANQGSEA.

V is TRBV10-3 and J is TRBJ2-7, with unresolved D. CDR3 length: 13 residues. The ends were cut back, 8 bases at V and 0 bases at J, with 11 bases in the middle. Germline loops: CDR1 ENHRY, CDR2 SYGVKD. DNA for the CDR3: TGTGCCATCGGGCCTCCCAGCTCCTACGAGCAGTACGTC. It is translated as CAIGPPSSYEQYV.

This chain connects TRBV12-3 or TRBV12-4 to TRBJ2-1; 9 bases map to TRBD2. The CDR3 runs to 17 residues. Trimming took 1 base from V and 4 from J; bases not matched to a gene: 8. The CDR3 bases are TGTGCCAGCAGTTTAGGACTAGCGGAGATGGCGTACAATGAGCAGTTCTTC. It specifies CASSLGLAEMAYNEQFF.

Ten or more counts support this clonotype. V is TRBV29-1 and J is TRBJ1-6; D may be TRBD1 (5 bases). Germline values: CDR1 SQVTM, CDR2 ANQGSEA. The CDR3 length is 13 residues. V dropped 7 bases and J dropped 7 bases, with 14 bases sitting between them. The CDR3: CSAQGEGNSPLHF. As DNA, the CDR3 is TGCAGCGCTCAGGGTGAGGGGAATTCACCCCTCCACTTT.

This clonotype was found a few times. The chain joins TRBV18 to TRBJ2-2; D uncertain. The CDR3 contains 16 residues. V was pared by 6 bases and J by 0 bases, with 14 bases between. CDR1 and CDR2 from the germline V gene are KGHSH and LQKENI. CDR3 amino acids: CASSLDPFANTGELFF. The CDR3 DNA is TGTGCCAGCTCCTTGGATCCGTTCGCGAACACCGGGGAGCTGTTTTTT.

This chain links TRBV20-1 with TRBJ2-1; weak D call: TRBD2 (6 bases). V shed 5 bases and J shed 15 bases, with 20 bases lying between them. The CDR3 contains 12 residues. Germline lookup yields CDR1 DFQATT and CDR2 SNEGSKA (reference sequence). CDR3 residues: CSARGDGKGPFF. CDR3 sequence (DNA): TGCAGTGCTCGCGGGGACGGGAAGGGGCCGTTCTTC.

This clonotype was seen a handful of times. This rearrangement joins TRBV7-9 to TRBJ1-2; D call uncertain. The CDR3 is made up of 15 amino acids. Germline V gene sequence: CDR1 SEHNR, CDR2 FQNEAQ (reference sequence). Trimming stripped 3 bases from V and 0 bases from J, with 11 bases between. CDR3 loop: CASSFSGNSNYGYTF. CDR3 DNA sequence: TGTGCCAGCAGCTTTTCGGGAAACTCTAACTATGGCTACACCTTC.

In this sample, this clonotype turned up many times. V and J are TRBV5-1 and TRBJ2-5; TRBD2 matches 11 bases. This CDR3 is 16 amino acids long. V shed 4 bases, J shed 2 bases, and the junction held 7 bases outside the gene matches. Germline V CDR1 and CDR2: SGHRS, YFSETQ. The CDR3 here is CASSPQGLADQETQYF. In nucleotides, the CDR3 is TGCGCCAGCAGCCCACAGGGACTAGCGGATCAAGAGACCCAGTACTTC.

The chain links TRBV2 to TRBJ2-7, with a possible D match to TRBD2 (7 bases). Per germline, CDR1 SNHLY and CDR2 FYNNEI. The CDR3 runs to 13 residues. Trimming left V 7 bases short and J 2 bases short, with 12 bases between. The CDR3 coding sequence is TGTGCCAGCACCGGAGGGGGGGCCTACGAGCAGTACTTC. Translation: CASTGGGAYEQYF. Supplemented by reference TRBV2 and TRBJ2-7, the full variable domain reads EPEVTQTPSHQVTQMGQEVILRCVPISNHLYFYWYRQILGQKVEFLVSFYNNEISEKSEIFDDQFSVERPDGSNFTLKIRSTKLEDSAMYFCASTGGGAYEQYFGPGTRLTVT.

The chain is built from TRBV20-1 and TRBJ2-1; D is unclear. The CDR3 is made up of 15 amino acids. The V gene's germline CDR1 is DFQATT and CDR2 SNEGSKA (reference sequence). The ends were cut back, 0 bases at V and 6 bases at J, with 15 bases in the middle. DNA of the CDR3: TGCAGTGCTAGAGATTGGGTGTCACTAACCAATGAGCAGTTCTTC. Translated: CSARDWVSLTNEQFF.

This clonotype was detected many times. The gene calls are TRBV5-1 and TRBJ1-1; 9 nucleotides line up with TRBD1. Per the germline V gene, CDR1 is SGHRS and CDR2 is YFSETQ. The CDR3 covers 15 residues. Trimming removed 4 bases from V and 0 bases from J; junction bases left unmatched: 4. CDR3: CASSRGTGLNTEAFF. The CDR3 DNA reads TGCGCCAGCAGCCGTGGGACAGGGTTGAACACTGAAGCTTTCTTT. Based on the CDR3 plus reference TRBV5-1 and TRBJ1-1, the full variable domain is KAGVTQTPRYLIKTRGQQVTLSCSPISGHRSVSWYQQTPGQGLQFLFEYFSETQRNKGNFPGRFSGRQFSNSRSEMNVSTLELGDSALYLCASSRGTGLNTEAFFGQGTRLTVV.

This clonotype appeared many times. The J gene is TRBJ2-3, the V gene TRBV18; no definite D call. CDR3 length: 11 amino acids. V dropped 6 bases and J dropped 6 bases, with 7 bases sitting between them. Germline values: CDR1 KGHSH, CDR2 LQKENI. CDR3 nucleotide sequence: TGTGCCAGCTCGCCAGATGATACGCAGTATTTT. Translation gives CASSPDDTQYF.

The gene calls are TRBV12-3 or TRBV12-4 and TRBJ2-5; the D is unclear. The CDR3 has 15 amino acids. Deletions cut 1 base from V and 0 bases from J, with 9 bases between. The CDR3 sequence is CASSLGDWYQETQYF. CDR3 sequence (DNA): TGTGCCAGCAGTTTAGGAGACTGGTACCAAGAGACCCAGTACTTC.

This clonotype has at least ten counts. This chain links TRBV5-1 with TRBJ1-1; D is unresolved. Trimming took off 0 bases at V and 1 base at J, with 10 bases between the two ends. Looked up from germline, CDR1 is SGHRS and CDR2 is YFSETQ. The CDR3 loop spans 15 amino acids. DNA for the CDR3: TGCGCCAGCAGCTTGGTATCCAGTTCGAACACTGAAGCTTTCTTT. Residues: CASSLVSSSNTEAFF.

The J gene is TRBJ2-7, the V gene TRBV5-1, with 7 bases matching TRBD2. CDR1 is SGHRS and CDR2 is YFSETQ in the germline V gene. V dropped 0 bases and J dropped 6; count of bases not matched to a gene: 9. The CDR3 extends over 15 amino acids. The CDR3 sequence is CASSLGSGGTGEQYV. The CDR3 bases are TGCGCCAGCAGCTTGGGCTCGGGGGGTACGGGCGAGCAGTACGTC.

This clonotype was seen a few times. This chain connects TRBV5-5 to TRBJ2-3; D remains unclear. The V end was cut by 2 bases, the J end by 2 bases, with 9 bases between. Looked up from germline, CDR1 is SGHKS and CDR2 is YYEKEE (reference sequence). This CDR3 has 14 amino acids. The CDR3 loop reads CASSLILITDTQYF. In DNA form, the CDR3 reads TGTGCCAGCAGCTTAATTCTGATCACAGATACGCAGTATTTT. The variable domain in full, completed from reference TRBV5-5 and TRBJ2-3, reads DAGVTQSPTHLIKTRGQQVTLRCSPISGHKSVSWYQQVLGQGPQFIFQYYEKEERGRGNFPDRFSARQFPNYSSELNVNALLLGDSALYLCASSLILITDTQYFGPGTRLTVL.